The present entry profiles one T cell receptor beta chain with its context. This sample is drawn from a study of blood T cell repertoires in COVID-19. For the study at large: Sources were T cells, B-cell-depleted T cells, or PBMCs; the material itself was cDNA or gDNA.

In the original analysis: Reference gene primer amplification yielded estimated nucleated cell counts. Some clones are missing from TCRdb's copy, which holds only in-frame ones; the method was immunoSEQ multiplex PCR. The V and J calls and the clone size are those of that table, but D and trimming were determined from the DNA. This sample carries over 200,000 clones, about 91% of them seen once, and the ten largest clones take about 2.3%. The length of the CDR3 is 13 residues. Germline V gene sequence: CDR1 SGHTA, CDR2 FQGNSA. V lost 1 base and J 6 bases, leaving 10 bases between the germline ends. The sequencing input was PBMCs or T cells enriched from blood (not recorded which). The chain recombines TRBV7-2 with TRBJ2-7; D possibly corresponds to TRBD1 (5 bases). The clonotype was recovered from a woman aged 40-49 years with acute COVID-19. CDR3 nucleotide sequence: TGTGCCAGCAGCTTAGTGCTACAGGTCGAGCAGTACGTC. Its protein product is CASSLVLQVEQYV.